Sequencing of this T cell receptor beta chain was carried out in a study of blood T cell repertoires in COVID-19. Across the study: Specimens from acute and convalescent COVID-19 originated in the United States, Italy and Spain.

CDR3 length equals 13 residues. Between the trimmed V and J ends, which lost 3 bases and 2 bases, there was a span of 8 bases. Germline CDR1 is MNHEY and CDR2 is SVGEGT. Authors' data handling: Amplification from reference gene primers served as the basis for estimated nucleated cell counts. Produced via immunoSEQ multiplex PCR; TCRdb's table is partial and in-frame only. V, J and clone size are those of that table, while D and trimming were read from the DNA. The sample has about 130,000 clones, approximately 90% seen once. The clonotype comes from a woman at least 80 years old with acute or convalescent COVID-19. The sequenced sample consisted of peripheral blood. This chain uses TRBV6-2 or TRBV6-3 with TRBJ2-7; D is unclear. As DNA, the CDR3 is TGTGCCAGCAGTTATCTAACCGCCTACGAGCAGTACTTC. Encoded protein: CASSYLTAYEQYF.